What follows is one T cell receptor (beta chain) and its context. Measured with immunoSEQ multiplex PCR; TCRdb has only the in-frame clones, and not every one. The sample contains roughly 300,000 clones, about 76% of which appear only once. These data are taken from a study of blood T cell repertoires in COVID-19. In the study overall: Acute-phase and convalescent COVID-19 samples originated in the United States, Italy and Spain.

The germline V gene has CDR1 SGHRS and CDR2 YFSETQ. V was shortened by 1 base and J by 6 bases, with 16 bases between the two germline ends. The CDR3 sequence is 15 residues long. This receptor was taken from a woman aged 60 to 75 with active or convalescent COVID-19. V is TRBV5-1 and J is TRBJ1-2; D perhaps matches TRBD1 (5 bases). The sequenced sample consisted of peripheral blood. Written as DNA, the CDR3 is TGCGCCAGCAGCTTGAGGGCAGGGAATCAGGATGGCTACACCTTC. Translation: CASSLRAGNQDGYTF.